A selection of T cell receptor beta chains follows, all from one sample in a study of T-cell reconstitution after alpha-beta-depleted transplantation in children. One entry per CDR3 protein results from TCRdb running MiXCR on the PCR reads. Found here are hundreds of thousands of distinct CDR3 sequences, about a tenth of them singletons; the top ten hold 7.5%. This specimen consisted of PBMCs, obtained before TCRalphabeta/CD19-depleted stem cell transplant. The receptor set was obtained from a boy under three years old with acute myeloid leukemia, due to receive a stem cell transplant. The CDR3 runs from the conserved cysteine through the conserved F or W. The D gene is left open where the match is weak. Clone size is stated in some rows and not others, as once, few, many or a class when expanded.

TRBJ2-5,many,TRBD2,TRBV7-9,TGTGCCAGCAGCTTAACTAGCGGGTCACAAGAGACCCAGTACTTC,CASSLTSGSQETQYF
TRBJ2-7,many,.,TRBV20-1,TGCAGTGCTAGTCGAGACGAGCAGTACTTC,CSASRDEQYF
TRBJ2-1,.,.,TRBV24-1,TGTGCCACCAGTAGCAGACCCACAATTCGAGATGAGCAGTTCTTC,CATSSRPTIRDEQFF
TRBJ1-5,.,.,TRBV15,TGTGCCACCAGCAGACATCAGTTAAATCAGCCCCAGCATTTT,CATSRHQLNQPQHF
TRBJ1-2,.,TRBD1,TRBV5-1,TGCGCCAGCAGCCGGCCCGGACAGGTCGGCTATGGCTACACCTTC,CASSRPGQVGYGYTF
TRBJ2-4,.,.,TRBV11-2,TGTGCCAGCAGCTTAGTACGACTAGCCAAAAACATTCAGTACTTC,CASSLVRLAKNIQYF
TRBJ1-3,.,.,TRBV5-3,TGTGCCAGGAGCCTTGGAATCCGGGGCGCCACTGGAAACACCATATATTTT,CARSLGIRGATGNTIYF
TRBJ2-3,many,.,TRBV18,TGTGCCAGCTCACCACAGCGCGCGTCAGATACGCAGTATTTT,CASSPQRASDTQYF
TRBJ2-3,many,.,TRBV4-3,TGCGCCAGCAGCCAAGATTGGGGAAGGCCAGATACGCAGTATTTT,CASSQDWGRPDTQYF
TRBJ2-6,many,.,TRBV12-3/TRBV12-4,TGTGCCAGCAGGTCAGGGCGCTCTGGGGCCAACGTCCTGACTTTC,CASRSGRSGANVLTF
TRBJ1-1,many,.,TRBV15,TGTGCCACCAGCAGAGATCGGTTGGGGATTCGGGCCAACACTGAAGCTTTCTTT,CATSRDRLGIRANTEAFF
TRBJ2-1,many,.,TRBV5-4,TGTGCCAGCAGCTTGAGGTTGTACAATGAGCAGTTCTTC,CASSLRLYNEQFF
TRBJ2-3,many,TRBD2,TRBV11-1,TGTGCCAGCAGCTTAGTGGAGGCGAGCGGGGGGCCCACAGATACGCAGTATTTT,CASSLVEASGGPTDTQYF
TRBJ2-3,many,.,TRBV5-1,TGCGCCAGCAGCTTGGAGGTCCGCACAGATACGCAGTATTTT,CASSLEVRTDTQYF
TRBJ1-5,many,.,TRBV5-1,TGCGCCAGCAGCTTGGCCTTTGATCAGCCCCAGCATTTT,CASSLAFDQPQHF
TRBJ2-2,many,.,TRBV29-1,TGCAGCGTTGCCGGGGCGGGCGGGGAGCTGTTTTTT,CSVAGAGGELFF
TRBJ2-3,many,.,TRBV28,TGTGCCAGCAAATTGGAAGGCCCAGATACGCAGTATTTT,CASKLEGPDTQYF
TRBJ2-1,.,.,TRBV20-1,TGCAGTGCTAGAGTCCATAGGAATCCAGCCAATGAGCAGTTCTTC,CSARVHRNPANEQFF
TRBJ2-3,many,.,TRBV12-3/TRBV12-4,TGTGCCAGCAGCCCCTCCGGGCTGGGGACAGATACGCAGTATTTT,CASSPSGLGTDTQYF
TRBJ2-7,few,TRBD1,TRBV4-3,TGCGCCAGCAGCGTCGGGACAGGGGCCGGGTCCACCCCCTACGAGCAGTACTTC,CASSVGTGAGSTPYEQYF